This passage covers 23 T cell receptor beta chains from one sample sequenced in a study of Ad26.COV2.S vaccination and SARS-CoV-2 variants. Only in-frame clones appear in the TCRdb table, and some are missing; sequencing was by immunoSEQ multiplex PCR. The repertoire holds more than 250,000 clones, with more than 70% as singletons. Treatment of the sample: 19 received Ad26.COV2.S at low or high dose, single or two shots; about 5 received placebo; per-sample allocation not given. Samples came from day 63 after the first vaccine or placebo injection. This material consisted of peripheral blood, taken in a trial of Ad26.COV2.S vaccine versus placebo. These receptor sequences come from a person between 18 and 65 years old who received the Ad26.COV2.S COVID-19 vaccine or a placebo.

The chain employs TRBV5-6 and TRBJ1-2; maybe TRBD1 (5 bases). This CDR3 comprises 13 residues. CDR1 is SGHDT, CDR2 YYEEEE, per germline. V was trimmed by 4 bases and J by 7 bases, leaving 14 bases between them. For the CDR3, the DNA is TGTGCCAGCAGCATCCCTCCAGGGACTGGCTACACCTTC. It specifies CASSIPPGTGYTF.

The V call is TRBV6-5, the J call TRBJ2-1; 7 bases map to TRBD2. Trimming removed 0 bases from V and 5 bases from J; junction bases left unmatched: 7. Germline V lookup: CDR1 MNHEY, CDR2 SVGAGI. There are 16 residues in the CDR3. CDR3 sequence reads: CASSYSGRDYHNEQFF. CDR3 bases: TGTGCCAGCAGTTACTCGGGGCGGGACTACCACAATGAGCAGTTCTTC.

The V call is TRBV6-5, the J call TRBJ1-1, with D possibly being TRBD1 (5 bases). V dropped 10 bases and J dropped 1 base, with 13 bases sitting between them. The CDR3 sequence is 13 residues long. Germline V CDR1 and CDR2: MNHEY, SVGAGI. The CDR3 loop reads CATQQGWNTEAFF. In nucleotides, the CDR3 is TGTGCCACCCAGCAGGGTTGGAACACTGAAGCTTTCTTT.

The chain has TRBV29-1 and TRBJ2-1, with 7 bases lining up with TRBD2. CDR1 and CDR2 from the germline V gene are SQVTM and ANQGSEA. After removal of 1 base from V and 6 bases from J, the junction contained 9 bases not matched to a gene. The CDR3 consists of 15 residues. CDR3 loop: CSVEGIGLVFNEQFF. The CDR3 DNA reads TGCAGCGTTGAAGGTATCGGACTAGTTTTCAATGAGCAGTTCTTC.

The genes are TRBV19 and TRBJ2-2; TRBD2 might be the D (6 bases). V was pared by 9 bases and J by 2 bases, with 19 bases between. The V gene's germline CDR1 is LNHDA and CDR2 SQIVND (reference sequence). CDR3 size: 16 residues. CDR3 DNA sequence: TGTGCCAGCCGAGGGAGGCTCAACTCAAACACCGGGGAGCTGTTTTTT. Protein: CASRGRLNSNTGELFF.

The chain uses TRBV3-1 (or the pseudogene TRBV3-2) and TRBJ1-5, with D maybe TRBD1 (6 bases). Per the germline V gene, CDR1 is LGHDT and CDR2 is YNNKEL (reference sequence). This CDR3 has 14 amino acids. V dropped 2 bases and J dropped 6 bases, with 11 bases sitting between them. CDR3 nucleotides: TGTGCCAGCAGCCAACAGGGGAGGGGTCAGCCCCAGCATTTT. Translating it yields CASSQQGRGQPQHF.

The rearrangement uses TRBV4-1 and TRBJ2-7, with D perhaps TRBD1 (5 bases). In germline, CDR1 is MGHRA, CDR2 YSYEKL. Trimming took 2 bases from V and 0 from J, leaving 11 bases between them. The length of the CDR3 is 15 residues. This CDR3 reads CASSQLQGASYEQYF. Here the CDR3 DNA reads TGCGCCAGCAGCCAACTTCAAGGGGCCTCCTACGAGCAGTACTTC.

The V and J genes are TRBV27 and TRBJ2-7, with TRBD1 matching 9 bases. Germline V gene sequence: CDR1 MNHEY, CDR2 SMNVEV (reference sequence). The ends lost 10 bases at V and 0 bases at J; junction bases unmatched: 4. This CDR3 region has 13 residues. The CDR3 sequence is CATGTGSSYEQYF. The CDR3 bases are TGTGCCACCGGGACAGGGAGCTCCTACGAGCAGTACTTC.

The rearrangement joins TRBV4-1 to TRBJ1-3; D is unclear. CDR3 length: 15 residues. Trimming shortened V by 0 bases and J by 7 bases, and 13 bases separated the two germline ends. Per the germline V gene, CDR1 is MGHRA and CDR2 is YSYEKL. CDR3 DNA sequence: TGCGCCAGCAGCCAAGAGGCGGCCCAGTGGAACACCATATATTTT. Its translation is CASSQEAAQWNTIYF.

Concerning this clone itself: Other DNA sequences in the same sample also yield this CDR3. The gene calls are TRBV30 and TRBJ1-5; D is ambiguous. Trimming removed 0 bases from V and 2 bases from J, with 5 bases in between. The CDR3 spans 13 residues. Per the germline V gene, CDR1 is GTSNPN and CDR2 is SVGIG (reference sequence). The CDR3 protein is CAWSVRGNQPQHF. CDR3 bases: TGTGCCTGGAGTGTACGGGGCAATCAGCCCCAGCATTTT.

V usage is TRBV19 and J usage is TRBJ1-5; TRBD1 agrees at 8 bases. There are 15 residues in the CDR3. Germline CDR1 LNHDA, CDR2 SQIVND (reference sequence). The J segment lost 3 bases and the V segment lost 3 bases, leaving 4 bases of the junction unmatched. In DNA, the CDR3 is TGTGCCAGTAGTATTCCGGACAGGGCCAATCAGCCCCAGCATTTT. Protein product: CASSIPDRANQPQHF.

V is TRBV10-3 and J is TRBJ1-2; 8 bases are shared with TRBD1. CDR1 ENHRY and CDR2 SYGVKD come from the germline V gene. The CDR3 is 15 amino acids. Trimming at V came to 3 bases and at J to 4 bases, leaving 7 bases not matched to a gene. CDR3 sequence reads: CAISDHGQGSYGYTF. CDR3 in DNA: TGTGCCATCAGTGATCATGGACAGGGAAGCTATGGCTACACCTTC.

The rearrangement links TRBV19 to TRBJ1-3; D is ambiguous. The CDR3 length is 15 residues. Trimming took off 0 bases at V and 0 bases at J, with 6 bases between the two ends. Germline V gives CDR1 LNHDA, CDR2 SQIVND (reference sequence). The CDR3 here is CASSIDRSSGNTIYF. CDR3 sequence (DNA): TGTGCCAGTAGTATAGACAGAAGCTCTGGAAACACCATATATTTT.

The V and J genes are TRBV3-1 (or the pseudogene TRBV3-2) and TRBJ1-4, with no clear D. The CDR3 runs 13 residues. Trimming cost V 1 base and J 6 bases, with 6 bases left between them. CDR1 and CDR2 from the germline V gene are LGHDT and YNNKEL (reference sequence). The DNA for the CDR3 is TGTGCCAGCAGCCAAGCAATTGATGAAAAACTGTTTTTT. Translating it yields CASSQAIDEKLFF.

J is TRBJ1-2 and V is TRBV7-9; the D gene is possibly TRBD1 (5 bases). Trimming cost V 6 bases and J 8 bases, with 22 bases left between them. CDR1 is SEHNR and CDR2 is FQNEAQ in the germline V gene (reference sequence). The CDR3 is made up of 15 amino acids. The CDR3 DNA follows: TGTGCCAGCAGGCGGCTCAGGGAGACGCAGGAAGGCTACACCTTC. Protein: CASRRLRETQEGYTF. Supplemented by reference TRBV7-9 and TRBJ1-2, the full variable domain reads DTGVSQNPRHKITKRGQNVTFRCDPISEHNRLYWYRQTLGQGPEFLTYFQNEAQLEKSRLLSDRFSAERPKGSFSTLEIQRTEQGDSAMYLCASRRLRETQEGYTFGSGTRLTVV.

The CDR3, as DNA: TGTGCCAGCAGCCCCCACAGGGGTGGCGGGAGTGAAAAACTGTTTTTT. Its translation: CASSPHRGGGSEKLFF. The chain employs TRBV9 and TRBJ1-4; 7 bases agree with TRBD1. J was trimmed by 7 bases and V by 4 bases; bases with no gene match: 13. The CDR3 sequence is 16 residues long. Per germline, CDR1 SGDLS and CDR2 YYNGEE.

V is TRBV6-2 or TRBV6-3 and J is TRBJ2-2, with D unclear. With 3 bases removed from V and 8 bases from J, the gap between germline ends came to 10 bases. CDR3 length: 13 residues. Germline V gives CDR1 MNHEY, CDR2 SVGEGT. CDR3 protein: CASSYFDKGELFF. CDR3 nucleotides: TGTGCCAGCAGTTATTTCGACAAGGGGGAGCTGTTTTTT.

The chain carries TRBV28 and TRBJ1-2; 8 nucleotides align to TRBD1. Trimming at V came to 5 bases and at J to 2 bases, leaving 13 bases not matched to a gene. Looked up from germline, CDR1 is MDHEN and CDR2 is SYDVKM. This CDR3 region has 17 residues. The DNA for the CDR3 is TGTGCCAGCAGTCTAGGACAGGGACCCCCCGTGAACTATGGCTACACCTTC. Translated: CASSLGQGPPVNYGYTF.

The CDR3 DNA reads as TGTGCCTGGAGCCCTCCGGGACTAGCGCAAATAACAGATACGCAGTATTTT. It translates to CAWSPPGLAQITDTQYF. The chain is built from TRBV30 and TRBJ2-3; 10 bases are a match to TRBD2. Per germline, CDR1 GTSNPN and CDR2 SVGIG (reference sequence). The CDR3 is 17 amino acids. J was trimmed by 3 bases and V by 3 bases; bases with no gene match: 12.

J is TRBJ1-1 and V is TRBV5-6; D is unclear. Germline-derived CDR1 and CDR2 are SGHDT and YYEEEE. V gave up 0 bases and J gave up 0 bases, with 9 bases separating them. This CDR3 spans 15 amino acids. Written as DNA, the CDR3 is TGTGCCAGCAGCTTGGACAGTTTTATGAACACTGAAGCTTTCTTT. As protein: CASSLDSFMNTEAFF.

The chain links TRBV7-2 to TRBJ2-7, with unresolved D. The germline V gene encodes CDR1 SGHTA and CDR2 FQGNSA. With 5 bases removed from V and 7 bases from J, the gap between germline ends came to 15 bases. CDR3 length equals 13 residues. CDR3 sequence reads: CASSTEPGVEQYF. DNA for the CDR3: TGTGCCAGCAGCACTGAACCCGGCGTGGAGCAGTACTTC.

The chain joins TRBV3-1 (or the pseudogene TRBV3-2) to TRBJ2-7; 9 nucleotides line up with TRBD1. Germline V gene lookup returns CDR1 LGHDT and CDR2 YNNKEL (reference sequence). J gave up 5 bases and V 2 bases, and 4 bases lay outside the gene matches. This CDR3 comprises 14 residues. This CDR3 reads CASSQYRGPHEQYF. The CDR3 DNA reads TGTGCCAGCAGCCAATACAGGGGGCCCCACGAGCAGTACTTC.

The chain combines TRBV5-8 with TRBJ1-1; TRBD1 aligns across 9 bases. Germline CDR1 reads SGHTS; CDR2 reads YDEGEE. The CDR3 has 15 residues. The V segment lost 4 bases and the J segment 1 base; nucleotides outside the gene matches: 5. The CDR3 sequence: CASSRTQGANTEAFF. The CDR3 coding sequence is TGTGCCAGCAGCAGGACACAGGGGGCGAACACTGAAGCTTTCTTT.